These 27 T cell receptor beta chains share one sample of origin, sequenced in a study of identical twins. From the 5' RACE reads, TCRdb called clonotypes with MiXCR, one entry per CDR3 protein. The data contain 450,000 or so distinct CDR3 sequences, 14% of them singletons. This sample also belongs to another study, concerning yellow fever vaccine responses in identical twins.

The sequenced material came from CD4+ T cells sorted from blood. The receptors stem from a woman younger than 30 in good health.

The chain carries TRBV9 and TRBJ2-5, with 7 bases matching TRBD2. Looked up from germline, CDR1 is SGDLS and CDR2 is YYNGEE. The CDR3 loop spans 16 amino acids. Trimming removed 0 bases from V and 1 base from J; junction bases left unmatched: 6. The CDR3 spells CASSVGSSGSQETQYF. The CDR3 DNA is TGTGCCAGCAGCGTAGGGTCTAGCGGATCCCAAGAGACCCAGTACTTC.

The chain uses TRBV5-6 and TRBJ2-5; D is perhaps TRBD2 (5 bases). The CDR3 runs to 14 residues. Between the trimmed V and J ends, which lost 3 bases and 1 base, there was a span of 10 bases. Germline assignment: CDR1 SGHDT and CDR2 YYEEEE. CDR3 DNA sequence: TGTGCCAGCAGCTCGAGGGCCCGCCAAGAGACCCAGTACTTC. Amino acids: CASSSRARQETQYF. The full variable domain, in which reference TRBV5-6 and TRBJ2-5 provide the parts outside the CDR3, is DAGVTQSPTHLIKTRGQQVTLRCSPKSGHDTVSWYQQALGQGPQFIFQYYEEEERQRGNFPDRFSGHQFPNYSSELNVNALLLGDSALYLCASSSRARQETQYFGPGTRLLVL.

This clonotype was seen a few times. The genes are TRBV20-1 and TRBJ2-3; no clear D gene. CDR1 and CDR2 from the germline V gene are DFQATT and SNEGSKA (reference sequence). The CDR3 is 15 amino acids. The ends were cut back, 3 bases at V and 8 bases at J, with 21 bases in the middle. This chain's CDR3 is CSASPVSPLSGTQYF. Written as DNA, the CDR3 is TGCAGTGCTAGTCCCGTAAGCCCCTTATCTGGTACGCAGTATTTT.

As DNA, the CDR3 is TGCAGTGCTAGGGGCCCGAAAGACAGTAACCAAGAGACCCAGTACTTC. Its protein product is CSARGPKDSNQETQYF. The chain employs TRBV20-1 and TRBJ2-5, with D possibly TRBD1 on 5 matching bases. Per the germline V gene, CDR1 is DFQATT and CDR2 is SNEGSKA (reference sequence). V was shortened by 3 bases and J by 0 bases, with 17 bases between the two germline ends. There are 16 residues in the CDR3.

The rearrangement joins TRBV7-8 to TRBJ2-3; TRBD1 matches 7 bases. Trimming removed 6 bases from V and 2 bases from J; junction bases left unmatched: 8. CDR1 and CDR2 from the germline V gene are SGHVS and FQNEAQ. The CDR3 has 15 amino acids. The CDR3 loop reads CASSHRDRITDTQYF. The CDR3 DNA follows: TGTGCCAGCAGTCACAGGGACAGAATCACAGATACGCAGTATTTT.

This chain joins TRBV6-1 and TRBJ2-1, with TRBD2 matching over 7 bases. The CDR3 length is 13 residues. Trimming at V came to 6 bases and at J to 6 bases, leaving 5 bases not matched to a gene. The germline CDR1 and CDR2 sequences are MNHNS and SASEGT. The chain's CDR3 is CASRPQRGNEQFF. The CDR3 coding sequence is TGTGCCAGCAGGCCCCAGCGGGGCAATGAGCAGTTCTTC.

The V call is TRBV6-2 or TRBV6-3, the J call TRBJ1-1; D ambiguous. V shed 0 bases and J shed 1 base, with 15 bases lying between them. Germline values: CDR1 MNHEY, CDR2 SVGEGT. The CDR3 totals 17 residues. For the CDR3, the DNA is TGTGCCAGCAGTTACTCGACGGAATCCACTCCGAACACTGAAGCTTTCTTT. Its translation: CASSYSTESTPNTEAFF.

This clonotype occurred many times. The chain has TRBV5-5 and TRBJ2-7, with 7 bases matching TRBD1. Germline-derived CDR1 and CDR2 are SGHKS and YYEKEE (reference sequence). Trimming removed 1 base from V and 3 bases from J; junction bases left unmatched: 4. The CDR3 is 14 residues long. The DNA for the CDR3 is TGTGCCAGCAGCTTGCAGACAGGGAACTACGAGCAGTACTTC. Amino acids: CASSLQTGNYEQYF.

This clonotype occurred many times. The rearrangement links TRBV4-1 to TRBJ2-7, with 7 bases matching TRBD1. This CDR3 region has 16 residues. With V trimmed by 0 bases and J by 4 bases, 9 bases remained unmatched. Germline V CDR1 and CDR2: MGHRA, YSYEKL. CDR3 region: CASSQDPGTVSYEQYF. The CDR3 nucleotides read TGCGCCAGCAGCCAAGATCCGGGGACAGTATCTTACGAGCAGTACTTC.

V and J are TRBV6-5 and TRBJ2-7; TRBD1 matches 10 bases. The J segment lost 4 bases and the V segment lost 2 bases, leaving 8 bases of the junction unmatched. The CDR3 totals 16 residues. Germline assignment: CDR1 MNHEY and CDR2 SVGAGI. This CDR3 is CASSYTGGTGAYEQYF. The CDR3 nucleotides read TGTGCCAGCAGTTACACAGGGGGGACAGGGGCTTACGAGCAGTACTTC.

V usage is TRBV27 and J usage is TRBJ2-5; 15 nucleotides match TRBD2. J lost 8 bases, V lost 3 bases, and 16 bases had no gene match. The germline CDR1 and CDR2 sequences are MNHEY and SMNVEV (reference sequence). The CDR3 totals 19 residues. In DNA form, the CDR3 reads TGTGCCAGCAGTTTCCGCCCTTCCGGACTAGCGGGAGGGCAGGAAACCCAGTACTTC. As protein: CASSFRPSGLAGGQETQYF.

The V call is TRBV7-9, the J call TRBJ1-4; possibly TRBD1 for D (6 bases). V dropped 5 bases and J dropped 7 bases, with 17 bases sitting between them. The germline V gene encodes CDR1 SEHNR and CDR2 FQNEAQ (reference sequence). CDR3 length equals 15 residues. The CDR3 here is CASSPEGGFGEKLFF. The CDR3 DNA reads TGTGCCAGCAGCCCCGAGGGGGGGTTTGGTGAAAAACTGTTTTTT. The full variable domain, in which reference TRBV7-9 and TRBJ1-4 provide the parts outside the CDR3, is DTGVSQNPRHKITKRGQNVTFRCDPISEHNRLYWYRQTLGQGPEFLTYFQNEAQLEKSRLLSDRFSAERPKGSFSTLEIQRTEQGDSAMYLCASSPEGGFGEKLFFGSGTQLSVL.

This clonotype was seen a few times. This chain uses TRBV7-8 with TRBJ2-1; 7 positions match TRBD1. The CDR3 consists of 14 residues. V dropped 6 bases and J dropped 7; count of bases not matched to a gene: 9. Germline V gives CDR1 SGHVS, CDR2 FQNEAQ. The CDR3 loop reads CASSSQTGLNEQFF. DNA for the CDR3: TGTGCCAGCAGTTCTCAGACAGGGTTGAATGAGCAGTTCTTC.

This clonotype has just a few counts. This sequence joins TRBV7-2 and TRBJ2-3, with a weak D call TRBD2 (7 bases). Germline V gene lookup returns CDR1 SGHTA and CDR2 FQGNSA. The CDR3 is 15 residues long. Between the trimmed V and J ends, which lost 4 bases and 3 bases, there was a span of 14 bases. Here the CDR3 reads CASSWGGHGTDTQYF. CDR3 nucleotides: TGTGCCAGCAGCTGGGGGGGCCACGGGACAGATACGCAGTATTTT.

The J gene is TRBJ2-4, the V gene TRBV6-1; unclear D gene. V dropped 7 bases and J dropped 0 bases, with 1 base sitting between them. Germline V CDR1 and CDR2: MNHNS, SASEGT. The CDR3 is 11 residues long. The CDR3 sequence: CASKAKNIQYF. CDR3 coding DNA: TGTGCCAGCAAAGCCAAAAACATTCAGTACTTC.

This clonotype was counted between two and nine times. The chain couples TRBV5-1 to TRBJ2-1; TRBD1 matches 9 bases. The CDR3 is made up of 17 amino acids. Germline loops: CDR1 SGHRS, CDR2 YFSETQ. V gave up 4 bases and J gave up 5 bases; unmatched junction bases: 13. This CDR3 is CASSPGQGRLADNEQFF. The CDR3 nucleotides are TGCGCCAGCAGCCCGGGACAGGGCCGTCTAGCGGACAATGAGCAGTTCTTC.

The chain recombines TRBV15 with TRBJ2-1; D tentatively fits TRBD1 or TRBD2 (5 bases each). Germline CDR1 LNHNV, CDR2 YYDKDF (reference sequence). Between the trimmed V and J ends, which lost 0 bases and 0 bases, there was a span of 15 bases. The CDR3 spans 18 residues. The CDR3 sequence is CATSRDRGWGSSYNEQFF. The CDR3 nucleotides are TGTGCCACCAGCAGAGATAGGGGCTGGGGGAGCTCCTACAATGAGCAGTTCTTC.

The chain joins TRBV5-4 to TRBJ2-1; unclear D gene. The CDR3 covers 16 residues. Between the trimmed V and J ends, which lost 2 bases and 2 bases, there was a span of 14 bases. Germline assignment: CDR1 SGHNT and CDR2 YYREEE (reference sequence). CDR3 amino acids: CASSLSGAVAYNEQFF. The CDR3 region has the DNA TGTGCCAGCAGCTTAAGTGGAGCAGTGGCCTACAATGAGCAGTTCTTC. Filled out from reference TRBV5-4 and TRBJ2-1, the complete variable domain reads ETGVTQSPTHLIKTRGQQVTLRCSSQSGHNTVSWYQQALGQGPQFIFQYYREEENGRGNFPPRFSGLQFPNYSSELNVNALELDDSALYLCASSLSGAVAYNEQFFGPGTRLTVL.

This clonotype showed up just a few times. The chain couples TRBV3-1 to TRBJ2-4; possibly TRBD1 or TRBD2 for D (6 bases each). The germline V and J ends were trimmed by 2 bases and 8 bases, with 13 bases remaining between them. The germline V gene has CDR1 LGHDT and CDR2 YNNKEL (reference sequence). The CDR3 has 14 residues. The CDR3 is CASSQSGGGDIQYF. In DNA, the CDR3 is TGTGCCAGCAGCCAAAGTGGGGGCGGGGACATTCAGTACTTC.

This chain connects TRBV28 to TRBJ2-7; 8 positions agree with TRBD1. The CDR3 is made up of 15 amino acids. The germline CDR1 and CDR2 sequences are MDHEN and SYDVKM. The J segment lost 2 bases and the V segment lost 5 bases, leaving 8 bases of the junction unmatched. CDR3 nucleotide sequence: TGTGCCAGCAGTCCCACGACAGGGGTCGCCTACGAGCAGTACTTC. Its translation: CASSPTTGVAYEQYF.

This clonotype was seen more than once but under ten times. CDR3 sequence (DNA): TGTGCCAGCAGCCCCTCAGGGGGCCCCTACGAGCAGTACTTC. This encodes CASSPSGGPYEQYF. V and J are TRBV28 and TRBJ2-7, with 8 bases fitting TRBD1. This CDR3 has 14 residues. Germline V gives CDR1 MDHEN, CDR2 SYDVKM. J was trimmed by 2 bases and V by 6 bases; bases with no gene match: 6. Full variable domain (remainder filled in from reference TRBV28 and TRBJ2-7): DVKVTQSSRYLVKRTGEKVFLECVQDMDHENMFWYRQDPGLGLRLIYFSYDVKMKEKGDIPEGYSVSREKKERFSLILESASTNQTSMYLCASSPSGGPYEQYFGPGTRLTVT.

Only a few counts were recorded for this clonotype. This sequence joins TRBV6-1 and TRBJ2-2; the D gene is possibly TRBD2 (6 bases). Germline-derived CDR1 and CDR2 are MNHNS and SASEGT. Between the trimmed V and J ends, which lost 11 bases and 1 base, there was a span of 17 bases. CDR3 length equals 15 residues. For the CDR3, the DNA is TGTGCCTCGCGAGGAAGGCGGGAGAACACCGGGGAGCTGTTTTTT. It codes for CASRGRRENTGELFF.

V is TRBV20-1 and J is TRBJ2-7, with 11 bases that match TRBD2. Germline-derived CDR1 and CDR2 are DFQATT and SNEGSKA (reference sequence). The CDR3 has 13 amino acids. V was pared by 5 bases and J by 6 bases, with 6 bases of the junction left unmatched. CDR3 sequence (DNA): TGCAGTGCTTCCGGACTAGCGGGTTTCGAGCAGTACTTC. Its translation: CSASGLAGFEQYF.

The V gene is TRBV20-1, the J gene TRBJ2-7; 11 nucleotides match TRBD1. The V gene end was trimmed by 8 bases and the J gene end by 4 bases; junction bases not matched to a gene: 13. This CDR3 comprises 15 residues. Germline CDR1 and CDR2: DFQATT and SNEGSKA (reference sequence). The CDR3 loop is CSTDAFGTGGYEQYF. CDR3 DNA sequence: TGCAGTACGGACGCGTTTGGGACAGGGGGATACGAGCAGTACTTC.

This clonotype was seen a few times. V is TRBV7-9 and J is TRBJ2-5, with 14 bases that match TRBD2. The CDR3 is 13 amino acids. With 5 bases clipped from V and 12 bases from J, the junction kept 5 bases outside the gene matches. The germline gives CDR1 SEHNR, CDR2 FQNEAQ (reference sequence). This chain's CDR3 is CASSLGLAGGEYF. The CDR3 DNA follows: TGTGCCAGCAGCCTCGGACTAGCGGGGGGCGAGTACTTC.

This clonotype was detected a few times. The gene calls are TRBV20-1 and TRBJ2-1; TRBD2 aligns across 7 bases. The CDR3 is made up of 11 amino acids. The ends lost 8 bases at V and 9 bases at J; junction bases unmatched: 7. CDR1 is DFQATT, CDR2 SNEGSKA, per germline (reference sequence). Written as DNA, the CDR3 is TGCAGTTCCTCGTGGGGGGGTGAGCAGTTCTTC. Amino acids: CSSSWGGEQFF.

The chain uses TRBV7-9 and TRBJ2-3; either TRBD1 or TRBD2 may fit D (6 bases each). Germline lookup yields CDR1 SEHNR and CDR2 FQNEAQ (reference sequence). Trimming shortened V by 1 base and J by 4 bases, and 12 bases separated the two germline ends. This CDR3 comprises 15 residues. CDR3 protein: CASSLGSGGPDTQYF. The CDR3 bases are TGTGCCAGCAGCTTAGGGAGTGGGGGGCCAGATACGCAGTATTTT.